This entry lists 10 T cell receptor beta chains sequenced from one sample in a study of blood T cell repertoires in COVID-19. The assay was immunoSEQ multiplex PCR, and TCRdb's table has in-frame clones only and misses some. The sample carries 250,000 to 300,000 clones, roughly 89% recorded once. What was sequenced was PBMCs or T cells enriched from blood (not recorded which). These receptors originate from a woman aged 40 to 50 who had recovered from COVID-19.

The chain uses TRBV9 and TRBJ2-1; 10 bases line up with TRBD2. Germline lookup yields CDR1 SGDLS and CDR2 YYNGEE. This CDR3 has 15 residues. V lost 0 bases and J lost 5; bases outside the gene matches: 2. This CDR3 reads CASSVAAGGHNEQFF. The CDR3 region has the DNA TGTGCCAGCAGCGTAGCAGCGGGGGGGCACAATGAGCAGTTCTTC.

The chain links TRBV7-2 to TRBJ2-7; 9 bases fit TRBD2. V lost 2 bases and J lost 6; bases outside the gene matches: 5. CDR3 length: 14 residues. Germline V gene sequence: CDR1 SGHTA, CDR2 FQGNSA. CDR3: CASSLSLAGLEQYF. The DNA for the CDR3 is TGTGCCAGCAGCTTAAGTCTAGCGGGACTCGAGCAGTACTTC.

The chain links TRBV27 to TRBJ2-1; 9 nucleotides match TRBD1. The length of the CDR3 is 18 residues. Looked up from germline, CDR1 is MNHEY and CDR2 is SMNVEV (reference sequence). V trimming: 1 base; J trimming: 4 bases; junction bases outside the gene matches: 11. In DNA form, the CDR3 reads TGTGCCAGCAGTTTATTTATCCCCCTGGGACAGGGTTACAATGAGCAGTTCTTC. This gives the protein CASSLFIPLGQGYNEQFF.

The chain joins TRBV18 to TRBJ1-4; 8 bases match TRBD1. With 6 bases clipped from V and 13 bases from J, the junction kept 10 bases outside the gene matches. This CDR3 has 13 amino acids. Per the germline V gene, CDR1 is KGHSH and CDR2 is LQKENI. CDR3 sequence: CASSSDRVALLFF. The CDR3 DNA reads TGTGCCAGCTCGTCGGACAGGGTAGCTTTACTGTTTTTT.

This clone was seen only once. The chain is built from TRBV2 and TRBJ2-3; perhaps TRBD2 as D (6 bases). V lost 2 bases and J lost 6, with 12 bases in between. CDR1 and CDR2 (germline): SNHLY, FYNNEI. CDR3 length: 14 amino acids. The CDR3 protein is CASSERETSDTQYF. CDR3 coding DNA: TGTGCCAGCAGTGAACGGGAGACGTCGGATACGCAGTATTTT. Filled out from reference TRBV2 and TRBJ2-3, the complete variable domain reads EPEVTQTPSHQVTQMGQEVILRCVPISNHLYFYWYRQILGQKVEFLVSFYNNEISEKSEIFDDQFSVERPDGSNFTLKIRSTKLEDSAMYFCASSERETSDTQYFGPGTRLTVL.

This clone was seen a few times. The chain carries TRBV30 and TRBJ1-2, with D tentatively TRBD1 (5 bases). Germline values: CDR1 GTSNPN, CDR2 SVGIG (reference sequence). Trimming cost V 2 bases and J 2 bases, with 9 bases left between them. The CDR3 totals 13 residues. This CDR3 is CAWSLGGNYGYTF. DNA of the CDR3: TGTGCCTGGAGTCTTGGGGGGAACTATGGCTACACCTTC.

The chain has TRBV5-1 and TRBJ1-1; D may be TRBD1 (6 bases). Deletions cut 2 bases from V and 4 bases from J, with 12 bases between. Germline-derived CDR1 and CDR2 are SGHRS and YFSETQ. The CDR3 extends over 14 amino acids. CDR3 DNA sequence: TGCGCCAGCAGCTTAGACCAGGGGATCACTGAAGCTTTCTTT. Protein product: CASSLDQGITEAFF.

The chain joins TRBV11-2 to TRBJ1-2; D remains unclear. CDR1 is SGHAT, CDR2 FQNNGV, per germline. There are 13 residues in the CDR3. V lost 0 bases, J lost 8 bases, and 10 bases lay in between. CDR3 sequence (DNA): TGTGCCAGCAGCTTAGATAGGTCGGGGGGCTACACCTTC. It is translated as CASSLDRSGGYTF.

The gene calls are TRBV6-5 and TRBJ2-7, with a tentative D call TRBD2 (5 bases). Germline CDR1 reads MNHEY; CDR2 reads SVGAGI. V was shortened by 5 bases and J by 3 bases, with 8 bases between the two germline ends. CDR3 length equals 12 residues. The DNA for the CDR3 is TGTGCCAGCAGTCCCCGGGGCTACGAGCAGTACTTC. This sequence encodes CASSPRGYEQYF.

The rearrangement uses TRBV19 and TRBJ1-4; a weak D match, TRBD1 (5 bases). Trimming removed 4 bases at V and 4 bases at J, with 16 bases between. Germline V gene sequence: CDR1 LNHDA, CDR2 SQIVND (reference sequence). This CDR3 is built from 16 residues. The CDR3: CASSTRIDSRNEKLFF. Written as DNA, the CDR3 is TGTGCCAGTAGTACCCGAATCGACAGTCGTAATGAAAAACTGTTTTTT.